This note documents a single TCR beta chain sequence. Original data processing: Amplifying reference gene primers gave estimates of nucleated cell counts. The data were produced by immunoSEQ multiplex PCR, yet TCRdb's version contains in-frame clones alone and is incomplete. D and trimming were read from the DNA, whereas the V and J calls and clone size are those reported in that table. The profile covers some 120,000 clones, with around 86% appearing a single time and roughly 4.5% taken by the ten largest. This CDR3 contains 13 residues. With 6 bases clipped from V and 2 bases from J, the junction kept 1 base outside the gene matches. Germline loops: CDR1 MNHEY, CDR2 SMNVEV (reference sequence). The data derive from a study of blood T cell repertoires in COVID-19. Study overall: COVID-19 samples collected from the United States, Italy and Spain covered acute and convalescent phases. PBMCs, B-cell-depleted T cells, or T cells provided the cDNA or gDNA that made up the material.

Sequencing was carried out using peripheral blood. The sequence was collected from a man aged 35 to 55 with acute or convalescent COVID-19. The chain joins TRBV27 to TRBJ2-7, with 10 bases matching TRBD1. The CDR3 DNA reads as TGTGCCAGCAGAGGGACAGGGGCCTACGAGCAGTACTTC. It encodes CASRGTGAYEQYF.